A selection of T cell receptor beta chains follows, all from one sample in a study of OX40 agonist ivuxolimab in advanced cancers. Profiled with immunoSEQ multiplex PCR; TCRdb holds only in-frame clones, not every one. The table includes around 65,000 clones, approximately 89% detected once. This specimen consisted of CD4+ or CD8+ T cells sorted from blood, obtained in a trial of the OX40 agonist ivuxolimab. Source of these receptors: an adult with an advanced solid tumor such as melanoma, head and neck, liver or kidney cancer. CDR3s include the opening cysteine and the closing phenylalanine or tryptophan.

TRBJ2-1 | TRBV19 | CASSTGYNEQFF
TRBJ2-3 | TRBV19 | CASSIQDPAGTDTQYF
TRBJ1-3 | TRBV6-5 | CASSPDRSSGNTIYF
TRBJ2-7 | TRBV7-9 | CASNPGGGQSSYEQYF
TRBJ2-1 | TRBV28 | CASSDSRGGGSYNEQFF
TRBJ2-2 | TRBV9 | CASSVATTPNTGELFF
TRBJ2-1 | TRBV11-3 | CASSLGGSPYNEQFF
TRBJ2-2 | TRBV18 | CASSALETGELFF
TRBJ2-1 | TRBV11-3 | CARSFWREHHNEQFF
TRBJ1-2 | TRBV30 | CAWSVLNRSNYGYTF
TRBJ2-5 | TRBV5-1 | CASSTQTETQYF
TRBJ2-7 | TRBV14 | CASSPAFWREQYF
TRBJ2-7 | TRBV10-3 | CAISSPGQGFAEQYF
TRBJ2-1 | TRBV28 | CAAAVVTSGMHEQFF
TRBJ2-3 | TRBV19 | CASSIGGIGTQYF
TRBJ2-7 | TRBV27 | CASRRTGIGEQYF
TRBJ2-5 | TRBV5-1 | CASSPPEGGSVETQYF
TRBJ1-4 | TRBV10-3 | CAISESGNNEKLFF
TRBJ2-7 | TRBV19 | CASSVSGTYEQYF
TRBJ2-2 | TRBV7-8 | CASSRLTSGSGTGELFF
TRBJ1-3 | TRBV5-1 | CASSREAGGNTIYF